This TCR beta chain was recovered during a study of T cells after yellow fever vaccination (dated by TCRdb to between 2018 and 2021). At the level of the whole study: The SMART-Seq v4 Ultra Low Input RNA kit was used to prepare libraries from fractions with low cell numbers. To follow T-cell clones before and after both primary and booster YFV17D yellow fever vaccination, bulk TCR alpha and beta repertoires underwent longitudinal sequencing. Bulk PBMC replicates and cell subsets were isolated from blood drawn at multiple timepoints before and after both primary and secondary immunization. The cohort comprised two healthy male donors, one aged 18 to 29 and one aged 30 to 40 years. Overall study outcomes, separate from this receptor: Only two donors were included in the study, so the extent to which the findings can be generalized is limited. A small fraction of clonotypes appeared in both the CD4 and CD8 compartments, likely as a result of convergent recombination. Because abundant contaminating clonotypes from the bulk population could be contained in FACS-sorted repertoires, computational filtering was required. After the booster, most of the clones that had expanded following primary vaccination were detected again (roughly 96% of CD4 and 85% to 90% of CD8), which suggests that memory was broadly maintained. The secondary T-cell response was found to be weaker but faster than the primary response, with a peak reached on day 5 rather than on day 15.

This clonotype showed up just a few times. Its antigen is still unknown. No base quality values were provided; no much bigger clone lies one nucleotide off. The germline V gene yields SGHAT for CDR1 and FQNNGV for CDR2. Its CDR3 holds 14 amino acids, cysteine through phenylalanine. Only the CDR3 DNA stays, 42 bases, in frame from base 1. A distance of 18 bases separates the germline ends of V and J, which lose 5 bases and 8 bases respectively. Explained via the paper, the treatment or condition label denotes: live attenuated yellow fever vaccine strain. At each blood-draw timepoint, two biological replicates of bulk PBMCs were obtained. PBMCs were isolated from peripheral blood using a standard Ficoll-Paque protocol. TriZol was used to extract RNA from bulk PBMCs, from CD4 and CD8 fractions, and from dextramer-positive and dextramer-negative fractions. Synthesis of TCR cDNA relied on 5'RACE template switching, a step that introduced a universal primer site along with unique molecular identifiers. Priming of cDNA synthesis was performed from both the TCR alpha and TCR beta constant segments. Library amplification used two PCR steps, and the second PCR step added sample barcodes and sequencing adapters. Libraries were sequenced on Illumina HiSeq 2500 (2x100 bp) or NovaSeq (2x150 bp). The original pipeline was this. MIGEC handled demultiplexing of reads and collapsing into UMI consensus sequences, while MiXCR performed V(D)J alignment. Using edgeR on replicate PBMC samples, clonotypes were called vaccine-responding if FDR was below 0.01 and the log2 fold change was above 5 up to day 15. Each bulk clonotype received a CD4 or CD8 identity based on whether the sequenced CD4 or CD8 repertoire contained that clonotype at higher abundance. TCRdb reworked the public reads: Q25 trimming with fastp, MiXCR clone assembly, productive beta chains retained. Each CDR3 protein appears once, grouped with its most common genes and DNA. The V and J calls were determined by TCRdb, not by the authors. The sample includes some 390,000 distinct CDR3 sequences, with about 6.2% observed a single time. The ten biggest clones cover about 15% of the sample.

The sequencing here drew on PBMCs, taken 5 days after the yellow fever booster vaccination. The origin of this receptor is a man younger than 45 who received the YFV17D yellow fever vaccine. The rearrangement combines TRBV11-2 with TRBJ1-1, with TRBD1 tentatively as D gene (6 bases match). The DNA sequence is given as TGTGCCAGCAGCCCCTACAGGGTGTTGGCCGAAGCTTTCTTT. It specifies CASSPYRVLAEAFF.